This T cell receptor (beta chain) was observed in a study of cytomegalovirus exposure and HLA in healthy donors. Study observations and caveats: Most subjects' HLA-A and HLA-B alleles were reportedly predicted from TCR beta sequences. Segments of the TCR beta V type were, in most cases, productive about 87% or about 30% of the time in an earlier analysis. The sole available immune exposure information was CMV serostatus.

The study sampled nominally healthy donors, though unrecorded immune exposures were likely. PCR involved 60 Vbeta and 13 Jbeta primers. Data came from immunoSEQ multiplex PCR; TCRdb stores just in-frame clones and leaves some out. The sample lists approximately 67,000 clones; around 63% were seen once. On this clone: Its specificity is unknown. A read error may account for a junction end that differs from germline.

Sequenced input: PBMCs. The source of this sequence is a woman in her twenties or thirties in good health and CMV-seronegative.

This CDR3 is CASSPQAGATDTQYF. CDR3 DNA sequence: TGTGCCAGCAGCCCCCAAGCGGGGGCCACAGATACGCAGTATTTT. V gene TRBV4-1 combines with J gene TRBJ2-3, with 8 bases identical to TRBD2. In germline, CDR1 is MGHRA, CDR2 YSYEKL. This CDR3 spans 15 amino acids.